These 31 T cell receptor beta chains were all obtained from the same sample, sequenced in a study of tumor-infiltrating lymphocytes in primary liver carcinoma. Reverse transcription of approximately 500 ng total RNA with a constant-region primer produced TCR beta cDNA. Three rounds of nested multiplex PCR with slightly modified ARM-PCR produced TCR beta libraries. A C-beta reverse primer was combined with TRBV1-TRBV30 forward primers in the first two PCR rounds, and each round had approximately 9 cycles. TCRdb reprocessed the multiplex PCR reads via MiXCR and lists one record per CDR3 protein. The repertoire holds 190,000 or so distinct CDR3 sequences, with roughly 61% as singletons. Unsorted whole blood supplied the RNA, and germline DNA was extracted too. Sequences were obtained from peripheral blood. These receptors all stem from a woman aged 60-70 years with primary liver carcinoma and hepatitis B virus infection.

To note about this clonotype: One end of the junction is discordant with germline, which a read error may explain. CDR3 in amino acids: CASCRPGIEGSTGTGDLFF. The CDR3 DNA reads as TGCGCCAGCTGTCGCCCGGGGATCGAAGGATCGACCGGCACCGGGGACCTGTTTTTT. The rearrangement joins TRBV4-1 to TRBJ2-2, with D possibly being TRBD1 or TRBD2 (5 bases each). Per the germline V gene, CDR1 is MGHRA and CDR2 is YSYEKL. The CDR3 contains 19 residues.

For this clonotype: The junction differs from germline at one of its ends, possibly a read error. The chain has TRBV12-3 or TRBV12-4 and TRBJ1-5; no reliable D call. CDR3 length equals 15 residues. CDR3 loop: CASSSGPISNQLQHF. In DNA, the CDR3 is TGTGCCAGCAGTTCGGGCCCCATTTCAAATCAGCTCCAGCATTTT.

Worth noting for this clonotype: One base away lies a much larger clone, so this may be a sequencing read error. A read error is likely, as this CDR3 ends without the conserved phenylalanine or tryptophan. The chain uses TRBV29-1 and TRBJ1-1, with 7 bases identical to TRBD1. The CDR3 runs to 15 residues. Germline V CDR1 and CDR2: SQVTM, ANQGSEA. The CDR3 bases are TGCAGCGTCGAAGCTCCACAGGGGTTGAACACTGAAGCTTTCCTT. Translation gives CSVEAPQGLNTEAFL.

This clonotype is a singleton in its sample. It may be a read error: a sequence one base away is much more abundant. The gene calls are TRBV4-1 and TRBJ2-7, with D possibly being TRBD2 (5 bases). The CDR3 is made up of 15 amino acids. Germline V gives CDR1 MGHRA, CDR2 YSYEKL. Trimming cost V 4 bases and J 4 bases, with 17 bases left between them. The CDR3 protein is CASSRPHGLDYEQYF. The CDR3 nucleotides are TGCGCCAGCAGCCGACCACACGGACTCGATTACGAGCAGTACTTC.

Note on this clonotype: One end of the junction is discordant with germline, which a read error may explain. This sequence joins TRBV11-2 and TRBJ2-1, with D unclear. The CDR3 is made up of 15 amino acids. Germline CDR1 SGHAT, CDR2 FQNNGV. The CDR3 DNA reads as TGTGCCAACAGCTTAGGTGCCCTCTCCTACAATGAGCAGTTCTTC. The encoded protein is CANSLGALSYNEQFF.

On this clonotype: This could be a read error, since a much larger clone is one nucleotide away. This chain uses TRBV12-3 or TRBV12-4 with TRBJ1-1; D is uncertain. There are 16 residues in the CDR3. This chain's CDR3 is CAGSLARPPDAGEAFF. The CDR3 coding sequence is TGTGCCGGCAGTTTAGCGCGGCCCCCTGACGCGGGTGAAGCTTTCTTT.

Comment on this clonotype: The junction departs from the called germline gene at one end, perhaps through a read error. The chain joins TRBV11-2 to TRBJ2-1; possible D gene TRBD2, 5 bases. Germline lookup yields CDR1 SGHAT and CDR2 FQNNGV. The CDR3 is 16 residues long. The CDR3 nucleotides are TGTGCTAGCAGCCAACCCCTCAGAGGGAGCTACAATGAGCAGTTCTTC. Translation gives CASSQPLRGSYNEQFF.

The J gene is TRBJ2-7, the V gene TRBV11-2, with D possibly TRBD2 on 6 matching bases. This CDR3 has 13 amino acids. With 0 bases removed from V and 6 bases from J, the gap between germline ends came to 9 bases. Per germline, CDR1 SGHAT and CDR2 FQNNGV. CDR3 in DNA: TGTGCCAGCAGCTTAGAAGTGGGAGGCGAGCAGTACTTC. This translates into CASSLEVGGEQYF.

CDR3 amino acids: CAWGLSGKAQGNEQFF. CDR3 nucleotide sequence: TGTGCCTGGGGCCTAAGCGGGAAGGCCCAGGGGAATGAGCAGTTCTTC. V and J are TRBV30 and TRBJ2-1, with D maybe TRBD2 (7 bases). Deletions cut 5 bases from V and 7 bases from J, with 24 bases between. CDR1 is GTSNPN and CDR2 is SVGIG in the germline V gene (reference sequence). This CDR3 region has 16 residues.

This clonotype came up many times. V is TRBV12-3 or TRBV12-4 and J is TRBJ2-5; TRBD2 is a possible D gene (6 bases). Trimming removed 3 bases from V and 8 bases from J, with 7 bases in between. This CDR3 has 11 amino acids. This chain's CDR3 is CASSFGGTQYF. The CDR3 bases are TGTGCCAGCAGTTTCGGGGGAACCCAGTACTTC.

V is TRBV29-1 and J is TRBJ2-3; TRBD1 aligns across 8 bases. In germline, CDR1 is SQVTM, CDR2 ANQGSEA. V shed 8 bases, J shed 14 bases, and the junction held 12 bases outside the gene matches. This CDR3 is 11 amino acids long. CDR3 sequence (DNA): TGCAGCATGGAGGACAGGGAGAGCGTGTATTTT. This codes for CSMEDRESVYF.

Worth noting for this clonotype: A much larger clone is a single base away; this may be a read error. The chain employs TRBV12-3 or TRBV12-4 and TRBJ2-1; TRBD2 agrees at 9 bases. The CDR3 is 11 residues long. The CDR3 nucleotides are TGTGCCAGCAGTTCAGCGGGAGGTTGGGTCTTC. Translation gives CASSSAGGWVF.

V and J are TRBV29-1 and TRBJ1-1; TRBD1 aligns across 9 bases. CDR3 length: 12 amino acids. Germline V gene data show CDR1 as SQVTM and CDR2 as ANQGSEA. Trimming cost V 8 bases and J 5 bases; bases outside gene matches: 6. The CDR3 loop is CSTMTGGTEAFF. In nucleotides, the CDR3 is TGCAGCACAATGACAGGGGGTACTGAAGCTTTCTTT.

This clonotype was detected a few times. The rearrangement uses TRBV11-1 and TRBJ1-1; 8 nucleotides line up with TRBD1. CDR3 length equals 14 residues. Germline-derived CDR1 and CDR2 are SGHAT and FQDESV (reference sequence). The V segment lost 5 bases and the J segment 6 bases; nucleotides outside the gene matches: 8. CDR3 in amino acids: CASSQPGGLAEAFF. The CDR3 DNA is TGTGCCAGCAGCCAACCAGGGGGCCTAGCTGAAGCTTTCTTT.

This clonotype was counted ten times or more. DNA for the CDR3: TGTGCCAGCAGCCCACGGACTAGCGGGAATCCCCTCAATGAGCAGTTCTTC. It is translated as CASSPRTSGNPLNEQFF. The chain recombines TRBV4-2 with TRBJ2-1; 12 bases line up with TRBD2. Per the germline V gene, CDR1 is LGHNA and CDR2 is YNFKEQ. V lost 4 bases to trimming and J lost 6 bases; unmatched junction nucleotides: 10. The CDR3 has 17 amino acids.

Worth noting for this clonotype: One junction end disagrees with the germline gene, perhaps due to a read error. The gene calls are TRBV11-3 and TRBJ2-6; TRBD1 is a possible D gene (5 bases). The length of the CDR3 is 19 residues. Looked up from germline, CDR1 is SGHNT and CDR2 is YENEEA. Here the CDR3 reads CAGSLQGALHDSGADVLTF. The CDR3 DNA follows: TGTGCCGGCAGCTTACAAGGAGCGCTTCATGACTCTGGGGCCGACGTCCTGACTTTC.

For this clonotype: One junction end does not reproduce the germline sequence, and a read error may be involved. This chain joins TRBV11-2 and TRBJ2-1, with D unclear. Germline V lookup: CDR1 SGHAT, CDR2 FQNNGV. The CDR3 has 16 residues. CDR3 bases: TGTGCCAGCAGCTTAGGTTGGCACCTGTTGGACGATGAGCTGTTCTTC. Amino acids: CASSLGWHLLDDELFF.

The CDR3 bases are TGTGCCAGCACCCCTAGCGGGAGTTTTCAAGAGACCCAGTACTTC. Amino acid sequence: CASTPSGSFQETQYF. V usage is TRBV12-3 or TRBV12-4 and J usage is TRBJ2-5, with TRBD2 identical over 10 bases. The CDR3 length is 15 residues. With V trimmed by 7 bases and J by 2 bases, 7 bases remained unmatched.

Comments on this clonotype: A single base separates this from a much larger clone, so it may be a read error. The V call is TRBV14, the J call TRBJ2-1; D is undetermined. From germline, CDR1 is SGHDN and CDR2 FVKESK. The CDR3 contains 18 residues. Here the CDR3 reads CASNQDRFPLSSYNEQFF. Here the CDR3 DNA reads TGTGCCAGCAACCAAGATCGTTTCCCGCTTAGCTCCTACAATGAGCAGTTCTTC. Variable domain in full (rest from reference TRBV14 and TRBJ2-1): EAGVTQFPSHSVIEKGQTVTLRCDPISGHDNLYWYRRVMGKEIKFLLHFVKESKQDESGMPNNRFLAERTGGTYSTLKVQPAELEDSGVYFCASNQDRFPLSSYNEQFFGPGTRLTVL.

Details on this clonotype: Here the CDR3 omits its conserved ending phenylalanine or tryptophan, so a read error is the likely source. CDR3 amino acids: CASSAGQGGNSPLHI. The CDR3 DNA is TGTGCCAGCAGCGCGGGACAGGGAGGGAATTCACCCCTCCACATT. The rearrangement uses TRBV13 and TRBJ1-6; 9 nucleotides match TRBD1. CDR3 length equals 15 residues. V lost 5 bases to trimming and J lost 7 bases; unmatched junction nucleotides: 6. From germline, CDR1 is PRHDT and CDR2 FYEKMQ (reference sequence).

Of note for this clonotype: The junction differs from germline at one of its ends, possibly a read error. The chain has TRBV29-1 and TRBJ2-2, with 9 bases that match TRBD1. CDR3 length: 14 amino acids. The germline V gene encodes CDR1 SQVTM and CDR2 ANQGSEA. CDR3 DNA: TGCAGCGTTGAGACAGGGGGTCACTCCGGGAAGCTGTTTTTT. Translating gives CSVETGGHSGKLFF.

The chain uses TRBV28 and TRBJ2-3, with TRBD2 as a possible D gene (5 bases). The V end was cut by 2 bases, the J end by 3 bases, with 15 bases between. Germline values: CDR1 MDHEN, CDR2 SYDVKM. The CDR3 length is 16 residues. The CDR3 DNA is TGTGCCAGCAGTTTAGTCCTCATTAGGGAGACAGATACGCAGTATTTT. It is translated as CASSLVLIRETDTQYF.

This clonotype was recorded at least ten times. The CDR3 reads CASIRGAVQETQYF. The CDR3 nucleotides read TGTGCCAGCATACGGGGGGCCGTACAAGAGACCCAGTACTTC. The chain joins TRBV6-2 or TRBV6-3 to TRBJ2-5, with a possible D match to TRBD2 (7 bases). The CDR3 is 14 residues long. Trimming cost V 7 bases and J 2 bases, with 14 bases left between them. CDR1 is MNHEY and CDR2 is SVGEGT in the germline V gene.

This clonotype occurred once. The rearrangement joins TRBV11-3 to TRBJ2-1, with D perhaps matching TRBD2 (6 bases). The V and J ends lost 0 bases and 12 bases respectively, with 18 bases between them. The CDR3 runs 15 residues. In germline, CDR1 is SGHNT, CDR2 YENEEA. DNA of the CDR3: TGTGCCAGCAGCTTAGAGACCAGCGGGCTGAGTGGGCAGTTCTTC. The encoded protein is CASSLETSGLSGQFF.

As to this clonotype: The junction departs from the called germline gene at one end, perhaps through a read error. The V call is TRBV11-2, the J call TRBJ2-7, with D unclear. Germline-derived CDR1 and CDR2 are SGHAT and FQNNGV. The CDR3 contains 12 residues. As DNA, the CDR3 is TGTGACAGCTGCTTTAAGGACGTTGGGCAGTACTTC. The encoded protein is CDSCFKDVGQYF.

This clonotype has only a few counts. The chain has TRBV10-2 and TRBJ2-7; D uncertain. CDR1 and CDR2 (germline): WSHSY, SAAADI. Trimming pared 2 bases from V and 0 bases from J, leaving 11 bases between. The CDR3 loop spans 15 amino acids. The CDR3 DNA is TGCGCCAGCAGTGAGGGAGACGGATACTCCTACGAGCAGTACTTC. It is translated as CASSEGDGYSYEQYF.

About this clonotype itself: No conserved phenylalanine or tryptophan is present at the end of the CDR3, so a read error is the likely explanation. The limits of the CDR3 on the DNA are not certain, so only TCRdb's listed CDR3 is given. CDR3 sequence reads: CASRNPETGGVRAFL. The genes are TRBV21-1 and TRBJ1-1; the D call of TRBD1 is as the table states it, not checked on the DNA. TRBV21-1 is a known pseudogene. A total of 15 residues make up the CDR3, ends included.

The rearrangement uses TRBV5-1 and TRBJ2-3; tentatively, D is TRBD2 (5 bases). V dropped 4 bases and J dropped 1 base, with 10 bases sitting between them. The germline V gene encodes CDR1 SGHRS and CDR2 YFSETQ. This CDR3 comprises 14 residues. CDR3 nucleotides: TGCGCCAGCAGCGGGAGTTCGGGCACAGATACGCAGTATTTT. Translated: CASSGSSGTDTQYF.

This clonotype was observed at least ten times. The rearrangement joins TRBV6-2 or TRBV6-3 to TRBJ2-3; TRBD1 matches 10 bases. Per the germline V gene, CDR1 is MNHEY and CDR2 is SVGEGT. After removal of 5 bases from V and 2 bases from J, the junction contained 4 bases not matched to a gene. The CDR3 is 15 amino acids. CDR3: CASSPGTGATDTQYF. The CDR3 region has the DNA TGTGCCAGCAGTCCCGGGACAGGGGCCACAGATACGCAGTATTTT.

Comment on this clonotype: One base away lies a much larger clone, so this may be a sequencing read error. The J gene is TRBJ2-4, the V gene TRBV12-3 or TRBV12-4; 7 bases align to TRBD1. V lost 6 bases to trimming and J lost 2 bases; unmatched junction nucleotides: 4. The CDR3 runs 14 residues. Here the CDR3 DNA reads TGTGCCAGCAGCCCAGGGGGAACCAAAAACATTCAGTACTTC. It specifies CASSPGGTKNIQYF.

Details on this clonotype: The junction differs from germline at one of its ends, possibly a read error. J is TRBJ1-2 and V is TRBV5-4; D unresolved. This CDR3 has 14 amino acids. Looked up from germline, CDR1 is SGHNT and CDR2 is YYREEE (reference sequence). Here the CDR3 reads CASSLDRANYDYTF. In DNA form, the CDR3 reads TGTGCCAGCAGCTTGGATCGGGCCAACTATGACTACACCTTC.